What follows are 21 T cell receptor beta chains derived from one specimen sequenced in a study of OX40 agonist ivuxolimab in advanced cancers. Assay used: immunoSEQ multiplex PCR; TCRdb lists only in-frame clones, some missing. The sample includes tens of thousands of clones, about 86% seen only once; the top ten take 2% to 3%. The source material was CD4+ or CD8+ T cells sorted from blood, sampled in a trial of the OX40 agonist ivuxolimab. The receptors come from an adult with an advanced solid tumor such as melanoma, head and neck, liver or kidney cancer.

This chain connects TRBV28 to TRBJ2-1; D may be TRBD1 or TRBD2 (5 bases each). The CDR3 totals 16 residues. Trimming cost V 6 bases and J 5 bases, with 20 bases left between them. Germline CDR1 and CDR2: MDHEN and SYDVKM. The CDR3 DNA is TGTGCCAGCAGCACCTGGGACCACCTTGGAAACAATGAGCAGTTCTTC. As protein: CASSTWDHLGNNEQFF.

V is TRBV10-3 and J is TRBJ1-2, with a possible D match to TRBD1 (6 bases). Germline loops: CDR1 ENHRY, CDR2 SYGVKD. V lost 8 bases, J lost 4 bases, and 17 bases lay in between. This CDR3 has 14 residues. CDR3 bases: TGTGCCATCCGAGAGGGGGGGCCTATCTATGGCTACACCTTC. Protein sequence: CAIREGGPIYGYTF.

V is TRBV10-3 and J is TRBJ1-2; TRBD1 agrees at 9 bases. CDR1 and CDR2 from the germline V gene are ENHRY and SYGVKD. V dropped 10 bases and J dropped 8; count of bases not matched to a gene: 14. The CDR3 consists of 14 residues. CDR3 sequence reads: CATRPPGQGTGYTF. The CDR3 DNA is TGTGCCACCAGGCCCCCGGGACAGGGTACCGGCTACACCTTC.

This sequence joins TRBV9 and TRBJ2-1; no definite D call. Per the germline V gene, CDR1 is SGDLS and CDR2 is YYNGEE. The CDR3 extends over 14 amino acids. With 0 bases removed from V and 2 bases from J, the gap between germline ends came to 6 bases. The CDR3: CASSVAGTYNEQFF. The DNA for the CDR3 is TGTGCCAGCAGCGTAGCGGGCACCTACAATGAGCAGTTCTTC.

This chain joins TRBV14 and TRBJ2-3; TRBD1 matches 8 bases. In germline, CDR1 is SGHDN, CDR2 FVKESK. The ends lost 2 bases at V and 3 bases at J; junction bases unmatched: 10. CDR3 size: 17 residues. The CDR3, as DNA: TGTGCCAGCAGCCAATCGTGGGCCAGGGGGCGAACAGATACGCAGTATTTT. Translating it yields CASSQSWARGRTDTQYF.

The chain joins TRBV30 to TRBJ1-3; D unresolved. From germline, CDR1 is GTSNPN and CDR2 SVGIG (reference sequence). The CDR3 is 14 amino acids. The germline V and J ends were trimmed by 1 base and 0 bases, with 7 bases remaining between them. The CDR3 bases are TGTGCCTGGAGTGGACTCTCCTCTGGAAACACCATATATTTT. Translated, it gives CAWSGLSSGNTIYF.

The CDR3 DNA sequence: TGTGCCAGCAGCTACCTAGCGGGGGGCTATCCTTCTAGCTCCTACGAGCAGTACTTC. As protein: CASSYLAGGYPSSSYEQYF. The chain couples TRBV7-9 to TRBJ2-7; 11 bases fit TRBD2. CDR1 is SEHNR and CDR2 is FQNEAQ in the germline V gene (reference sequence). The junction had 14 bases not matched to a gene; V was cut back by 4 bases and J by 0 bases. The CDR3 is 19 residues long.

The gene calls are TRBV4-1 and TRBJ2-5; D unresolved. The CDR3 extends over 13 amino acids. CDR1 is MGHRA and CDR2 is YSYEKL in the germline V gene. Between the trimmed V and J ends, which lost 4 bases and 4 bases, there was a span of 10 bases. The CDR3 region has the DNA TGCGCCAGCAGCCCAGAAGTCCTAGAGACCCAGTACTTC. Translation gives CASSPEVLETQYF.

This rearrangement joins TRBV19 to TRBJ2-5, with TRBD1 matching 9 bases. The CDR3 runs 13 residues. The junction had 3 bases not matched to a gene; V was cut back by 7 bases and J by 3 bases. Germline-derived CDR1 and CDR2 are LNHDA and SQIVND (reference sequence). The CDR3 coding sequence is TGTGCCAGTAAGCGGGACAGGGAAGAGACCCAGTACTTC. As protein: CASKRDREETQYF.

The chain employs TRBV6-5 and TRBJ1-5; TRBD1 is a possible D gene (5 bases). Trimming left V 0 bases short and J 5 bases short, with 11 bases between. The germline gives CDR1 MNHEY, CDR2 SVGAGI. This CDR3 has 15 residues. This CDR3 reads CASSYSGVGDQPQHF. The CDR3 DNA reads as TGTGCCAGCAGTTACTCAGGGGTTGGGGATCAGCCCCAGCATTTT.

The rearrangement uses TRBV11-1 and TRBJ1-2, with D possibly being TRBD1 (5 bases). Germline loops: CDR1 SGHAT, CDR2 FQDESV (reference sequence). V was pared by 1 base and J by 2 bases, with 17 bases between. This CDR3 has 17 residues. The CDR3 loop reads CASSLGGTGFTNYGYTF. In nucleotides, the CDR3 is TGTGCCAGCAGCTTAGGAGGGACGGGGTTTACGAACTATGGCTACACCTTC.

This rearrangement joins TRBV7-2 to TRBJ2-7, with D possibly being TRBD2 (6 bases). The CDR3 has 15 residues. Germline V gives CDR1 SGHTA, CDR2 FQGNSA. V lost 5 bases, J lost 7 bases, and 21 bases lay in between. The CDR3 loop reads CASSSRRGGRMEQYF. The CDR3 nucleotides are TGTGCCAGCAGCAGTAGGAGGGGCGGCCGAATGGAGCAGTACTTC.

The chain couples TRBV14 to TRBJ2-7; 11 nucleotides line up with TRBD1. Germline CDR1 and CDR2: SGHDN and FVKESK. With 8 bases clipped from V and 2 bases from J, the junction kept 14 bases outside the gene matches. This CDR3 is built from 17 residues. The CDR3 coding sequence is TGTGCCAGCTACCGATCTGGATCGGGACAGGGGGCCTACGAGCAGTACTTC. Protein product: CASYRSGSGQGAYEQYF.

The chain is built from TRBV5-8 and TRBJ2-5; 8 bases line up with TRBD2. The DNA end lines up better with TRBJ2-7; the J call may be wrong. Germline CDR1 is SGHTS and CDR2 is YDEGEE. This CDR3 has 15 amino acids. CDR3: CASSILAGSPYEQYF. In DNA, the CDR3 is TGTGCCAGCAGCATCTTAGCGGGATCTCCCTACGAGCAGTACTTC.

The rearrangement links TRBV4-2 to TRBJ2-2; 10 bases match TRBD1. This CDR3 is 16 amino acids long. Trimming removed 4 bases from V and 4 bases from J; junction bases left unmatched: 6. CDR1 and CDR2 (germline): LGHNA, YNFKEQ. The CDR3 nucleotides read TGTGCCAGCAGCCGGGACAGGGGTAGTGCCACCGGGGAGCTGTTTTTT. Translating gives CASSRDRGSATGELFF.

V gene TRBV5-1 combines with J gene TRBJ2-3; a weak D match, TRBD1 (5 bases). V lost 0 bases to trimming and J lost 5 bases, with 16 bases between them. The germline V gene encodes CDR1 SGHRS and CDR2 YFSETQ. CDR3 length: 16 amino acids. The CDR3 sequence is CASSLALRGVEDTQYF. The CDR3 region has the DNA TGCGCCAGCAGCTTGGCCCTAAGGGGCGTTGAAGATACGCAGTATTTT.

The chain employs TRBV4-1 and TRBJ1-2, with D possibly TRBD1 on 5 matching bases. Per the germline V gene, CDR1 is MGHRA and CDR2 is YSYEKL. This CDR3 has 15 amino acids. V was trimmed by 0 bases and J by 4 bases, leaving 12 bases between them. Here the CDR3 reads CASSQEGDASYGYTF. The CDR3 DNA sequence: TGCGCCAGCAGCCAAGAAGGGGACGCCTCCTATGGCTACACCTTC.

V gene TRBV28 combines with J gene TRBJ2-7; no reliable D call. Germline V CDR1 and CDR2: MDHEN, SYDVKM. CDR3 length: 13 amino acids. The V end lost 7 bases, the J end lost 0 bases, and 10 bases lay between the germline ends. For the CDR3, the DNA is TGTGCCAGCACCGGGCAGAGCTCCTACGAGCAGTACTTC. This encodes CASTGQSSYEQYF.

This clone appeared a single time. The chain is built from TRBV6-5 and TRBJ2-5; 7 bases align to TRBD1. Germline V gene lookup returns CDR1 MNHEY and CDR2 SVGAGI. The CDR3 runs 14 residues. V was clipped by 4 bases and J by 4 bases; unmatched bases: 6. The CDR3 coding sequence is TGTGCCAGCAGTTCTCGGACAGGCGTAGAGACCCAGTACTTC. Amino acid sequence: CASSSRTGVETQYF.

The chain recombines TRBV6-1 with TRBJ1-6; D call uncertain. CDR3 size: 13 residues. The germline CDR1 and CDR2 sequences are MNHNS and SASEGT. V was cut by 3 bases and J by 11 bases, with 11 bases left in between. The CDR3 DNA follows: TGTGCCAGCAGTGACCAGGAAACGACACCCCTCCACTTT. Translating gives CASSDQETTPLHF.

The chain recombines TRBV5-1 with TRBJ1-6; perhaps TRBD1 as D (6 bases). The CDR3 is 13 amino acids. Germline V CDR1 and CDR2: SGHRS, YFSETQ. Trimming took 7 bases from V and 5 from J, leaving 10 bases between them. CDR3 DNA: TGCGCCAGCCAACAGGGTGATAATTCACCCCTCCACTTT. Amino acids: CASQQGDNSPLHF.